This T cell receptor (beta chain) is drawn from a study of Ad26.COV2.S vaccination and SARS-CoV-2 variants. The treatment denotes: 15 to 20 received Ad26.COV2.S at low or high dose, single or two shots; several received placebo; per-sample allocation not given. On day 63 after the first injection, vaccine and placebo recipients gave samples. Donor was an adult aged 18-55 years in Boston. The method was immunoSEQ multiplex PCR; TCRdb's version includes in-frame clones alone and lacks a portion of them. The sample lists about 460,000 clones, 80% to 90% occurring once. Germline lookup yields CDR1 MNHNY and CDR2 SVGAGI (reference sequence). This CDR3 has 14 amino acids. V was clipped by 6 bases and J by 3 bases; unmatched bases: 4.

The material sequenced was peripheral blood, taken in a trial of Ad26.COV2.S vaccine versus placebo. The clonotype originates from a person between 18 and 59 years old who received the Ad26.COV2.S COVID-19 vaccine or a placebo. The chain employs TRBV6-6 and TRBJ2-7; TRBD1 agrees at 11 bases. The CDR3 spells CASRTGQGDYEQYF. CDR3 DNA: TGTGCCAGCAGGACGGGACAGGGGGACTACGAGCAGTACTTC.